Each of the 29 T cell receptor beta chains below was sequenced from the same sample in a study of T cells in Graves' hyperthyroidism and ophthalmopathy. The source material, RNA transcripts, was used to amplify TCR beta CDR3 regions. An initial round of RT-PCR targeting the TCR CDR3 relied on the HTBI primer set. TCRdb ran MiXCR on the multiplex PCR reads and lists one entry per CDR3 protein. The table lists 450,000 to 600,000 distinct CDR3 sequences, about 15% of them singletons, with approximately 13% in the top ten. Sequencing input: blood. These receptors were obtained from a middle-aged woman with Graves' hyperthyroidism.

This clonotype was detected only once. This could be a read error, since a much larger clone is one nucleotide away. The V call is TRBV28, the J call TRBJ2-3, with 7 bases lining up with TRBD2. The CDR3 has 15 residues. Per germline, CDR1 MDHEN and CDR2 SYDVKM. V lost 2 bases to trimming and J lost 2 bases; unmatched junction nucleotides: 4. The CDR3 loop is CASSLAGDDTDTQYF. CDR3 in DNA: TGTGCCAGCAGTTTAGCGGGGGATGACACAGATACGCAGTATTTT.

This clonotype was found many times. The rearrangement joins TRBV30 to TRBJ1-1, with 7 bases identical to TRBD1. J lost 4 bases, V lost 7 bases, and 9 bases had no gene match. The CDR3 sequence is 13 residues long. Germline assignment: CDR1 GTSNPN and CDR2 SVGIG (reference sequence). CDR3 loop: CASSTGRGTEAFF. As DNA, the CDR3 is TGTGCCTCATCGACAGGGAGGGGCACTGAAGCTTTCTTT.

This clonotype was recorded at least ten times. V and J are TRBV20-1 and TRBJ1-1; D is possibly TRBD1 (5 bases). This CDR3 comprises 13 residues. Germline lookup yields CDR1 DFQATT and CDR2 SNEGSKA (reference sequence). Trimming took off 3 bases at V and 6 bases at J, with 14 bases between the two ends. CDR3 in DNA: TGCAGTGCTAGGACGGGGCTTGGCGCTGAAGCTTTCTTT. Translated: CSARTGLGAEAFF.

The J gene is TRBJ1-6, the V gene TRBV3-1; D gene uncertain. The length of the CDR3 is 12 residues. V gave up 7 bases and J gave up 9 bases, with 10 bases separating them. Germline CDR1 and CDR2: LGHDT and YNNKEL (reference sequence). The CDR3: CASNLLGSPLHF. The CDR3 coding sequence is TGTGCCAGCAACCTTCTCGGTTCACCCCTCCACTTT. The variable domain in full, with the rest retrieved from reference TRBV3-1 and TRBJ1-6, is DTAVSQTPKYLVTQMGNDKSIKCEQNLGHDTMYWYKQDSKKFLKIMFSYNNKELIINETVPNRFSPKSPDKAHLNLHINSLELGDSAVYFCASNLLGSPLHFGNGTRLTVT.

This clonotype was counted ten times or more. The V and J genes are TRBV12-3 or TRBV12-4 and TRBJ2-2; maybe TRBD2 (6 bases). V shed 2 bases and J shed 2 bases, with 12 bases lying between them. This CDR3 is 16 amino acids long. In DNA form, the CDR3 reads TGTGCCAGCAGTTTACGGGGGAAGTTTAACACCGGGGAGCTGTTTTTT. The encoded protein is CASSLRGKFNTGELFF.

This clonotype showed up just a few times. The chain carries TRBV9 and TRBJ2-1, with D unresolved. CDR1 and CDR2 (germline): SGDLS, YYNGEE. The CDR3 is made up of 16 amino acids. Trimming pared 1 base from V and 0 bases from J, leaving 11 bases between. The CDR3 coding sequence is TGTGCCAGCAGCGTAACCGACACGAGCTCCTACAATGAGCAGTTCTTC. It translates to CASSVTDTSSYNEQFF.

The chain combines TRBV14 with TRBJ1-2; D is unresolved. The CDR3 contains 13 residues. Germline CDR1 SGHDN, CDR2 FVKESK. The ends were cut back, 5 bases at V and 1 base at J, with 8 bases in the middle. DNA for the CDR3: TGTGCCAGCAGCGGGGTCTTTAACTATGGCTACACCTTC. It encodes CASSGVFNYGYTF. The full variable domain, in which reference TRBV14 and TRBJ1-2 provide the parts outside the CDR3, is EAGVTQFPSHSVIEKGQTVTLRCDPISGHDNLYWYRRVMGKEIKFLLHFVKESKQDESGMPNNRFLAERTGGTYSTLKVQPAELEDSGVYFCASSGVFNYGYTFGSGTRLTVV.

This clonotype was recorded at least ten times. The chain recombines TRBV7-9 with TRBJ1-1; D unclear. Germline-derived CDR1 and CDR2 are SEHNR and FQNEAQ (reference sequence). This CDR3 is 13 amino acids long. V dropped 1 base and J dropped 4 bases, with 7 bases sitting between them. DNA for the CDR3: TGTGCCAGCAGCTTAGAGTGGGGCACTGAAGCTTTCTTT. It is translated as CASSLEWGTEAFF.

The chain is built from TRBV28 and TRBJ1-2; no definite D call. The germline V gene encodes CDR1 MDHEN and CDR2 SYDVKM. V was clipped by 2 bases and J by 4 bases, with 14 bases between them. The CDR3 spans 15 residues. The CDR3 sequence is CASSLVFRGGYGYTF. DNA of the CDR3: TGTGCCAGCAGTTTAGTCTTTCGGGGTGGCTATGGCTACACCTTC.

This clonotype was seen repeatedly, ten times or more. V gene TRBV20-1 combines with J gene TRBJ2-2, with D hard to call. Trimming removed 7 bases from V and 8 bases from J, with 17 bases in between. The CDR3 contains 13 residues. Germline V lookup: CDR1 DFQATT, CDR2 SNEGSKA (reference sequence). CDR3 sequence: CSVPSSLTGELFF. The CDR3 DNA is TGCAGTGTCCCATCCTCTCTCACGGGGGAGCTGTTTTTT.

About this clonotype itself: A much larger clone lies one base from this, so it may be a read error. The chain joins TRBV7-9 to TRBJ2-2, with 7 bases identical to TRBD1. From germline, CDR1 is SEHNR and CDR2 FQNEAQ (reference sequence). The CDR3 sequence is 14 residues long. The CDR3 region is CASSFRGNTGELSF. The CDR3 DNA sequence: TGTGCCAGCAGCTTCAGGGGGAACACCGGGGAGCTGTCTTTT.

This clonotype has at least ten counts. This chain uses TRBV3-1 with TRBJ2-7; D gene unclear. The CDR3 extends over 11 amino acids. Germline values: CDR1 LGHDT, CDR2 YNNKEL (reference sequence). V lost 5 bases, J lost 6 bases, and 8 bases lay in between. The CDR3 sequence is CASSGLSEQYF. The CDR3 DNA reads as TGTGCCAGCAGCGGTTTGTCCGAGCAGTACTTC.

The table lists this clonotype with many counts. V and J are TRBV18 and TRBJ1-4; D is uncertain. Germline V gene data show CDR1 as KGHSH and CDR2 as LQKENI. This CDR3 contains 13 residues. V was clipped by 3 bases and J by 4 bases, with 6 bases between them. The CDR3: CASSPLYNEKLFF. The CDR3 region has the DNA TGTGCCAGCTCACCCCTGTATAATGAAAAACTGTTTTTT.

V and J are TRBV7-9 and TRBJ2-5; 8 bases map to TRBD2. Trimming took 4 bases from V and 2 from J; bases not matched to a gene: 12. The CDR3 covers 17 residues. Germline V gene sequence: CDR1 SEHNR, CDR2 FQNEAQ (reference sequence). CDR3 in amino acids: CASSSNRGGPVQETQYF. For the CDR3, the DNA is TGTGCCAGCAGCTCAAACCGGGGGGGGCCGGTACAAGAGACCCAGTACTTC.

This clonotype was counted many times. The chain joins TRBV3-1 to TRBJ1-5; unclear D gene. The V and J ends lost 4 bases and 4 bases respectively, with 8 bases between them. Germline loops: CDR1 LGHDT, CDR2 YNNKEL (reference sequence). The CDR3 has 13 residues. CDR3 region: CASSPSLNQPQHF. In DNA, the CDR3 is TGTGCCAGCAGCCCCTCCTTAAATCAGCCCCAGCATTTT.

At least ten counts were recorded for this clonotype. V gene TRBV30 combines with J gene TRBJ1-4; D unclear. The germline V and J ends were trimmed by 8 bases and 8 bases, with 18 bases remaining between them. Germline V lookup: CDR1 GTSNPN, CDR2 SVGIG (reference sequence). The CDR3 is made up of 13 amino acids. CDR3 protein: CAAAKGFREKLFF. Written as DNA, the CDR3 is TGTGCCGCAGCCAAGGGATTTCGCGAAAAACTGTTTTTT.

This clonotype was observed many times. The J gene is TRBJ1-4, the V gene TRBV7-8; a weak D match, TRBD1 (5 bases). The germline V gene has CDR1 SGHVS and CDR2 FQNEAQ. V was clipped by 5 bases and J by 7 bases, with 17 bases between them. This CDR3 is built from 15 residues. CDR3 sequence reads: CASSRGDINGEKLFF. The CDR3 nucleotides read TGTGCCAGCAGCCGAGGGGATATTAACGGTGAAAAACTGTTTTTT.

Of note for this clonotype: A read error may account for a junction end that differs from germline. The DNA for the CDR3 is TGTGTCAGCAGTGCCGCCCCTGGACAGCCTTACACCTTC. Amino acids: CVSSAAPGQPYTF. The V and J genes are TRBV6-2 or TRBV6-3 and TRBJ1-2, with a possible D match to TRBD1 (6 bases). Germline V gene sequence: CDR1 MNHEY, CDR2 SVGEGT. This CDR3 has 13 amino acids.

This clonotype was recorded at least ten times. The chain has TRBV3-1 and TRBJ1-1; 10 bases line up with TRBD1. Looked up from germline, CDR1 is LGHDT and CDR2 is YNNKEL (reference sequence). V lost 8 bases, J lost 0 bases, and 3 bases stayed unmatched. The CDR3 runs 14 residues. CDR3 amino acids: CASGQGGLNTEAFF. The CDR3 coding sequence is TGTGCCAGCGGACAGGGGGGTTTGAACACTGAAGCTTTCTTT.

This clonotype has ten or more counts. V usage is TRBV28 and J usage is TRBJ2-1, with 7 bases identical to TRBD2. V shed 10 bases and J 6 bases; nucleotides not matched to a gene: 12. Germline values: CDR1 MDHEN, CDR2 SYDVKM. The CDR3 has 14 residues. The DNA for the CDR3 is TGTGCCACCGAGCGGGACCAGGCCTCCAATGAGCAGTTCTTC. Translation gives CATERDQASNEQFF.

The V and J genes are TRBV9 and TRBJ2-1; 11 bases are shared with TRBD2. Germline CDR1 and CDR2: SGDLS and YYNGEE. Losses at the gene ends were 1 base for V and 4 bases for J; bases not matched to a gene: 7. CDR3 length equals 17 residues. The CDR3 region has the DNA TGTGCCAGCAGCGTAACCGCGACTAGCGGGATATACAATGAGCAGTTCTTC. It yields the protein CASSVTATSGIYNEQFF. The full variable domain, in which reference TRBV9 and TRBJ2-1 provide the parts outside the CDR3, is DSGVTQTPKHLITATGQRVTLRCSPRSGDLSVYWYQQSLDQGLQFLIQYYNGEERAKGNILERFSAQQFPDLHSELNLSSLELGDSALYFCASSVTATSGIYNEQFFGPGTRLTVL.

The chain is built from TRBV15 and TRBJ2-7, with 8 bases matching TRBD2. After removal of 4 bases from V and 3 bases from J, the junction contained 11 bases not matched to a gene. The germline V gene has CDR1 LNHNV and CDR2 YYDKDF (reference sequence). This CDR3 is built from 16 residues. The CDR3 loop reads CATSTELGRGIYEQYF. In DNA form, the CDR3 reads TGTGCCACCAGCACAGAGCTCGGGAGGGGGATCTACGAGCAGTACTTC.

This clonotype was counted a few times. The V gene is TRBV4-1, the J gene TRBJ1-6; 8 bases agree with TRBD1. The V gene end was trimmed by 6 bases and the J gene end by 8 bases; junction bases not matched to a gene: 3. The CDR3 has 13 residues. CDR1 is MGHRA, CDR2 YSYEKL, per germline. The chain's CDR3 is CASSLQGDSPLHF. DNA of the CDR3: TGCGCCAGCAGTCTACAGGGGGATTCACCCCTCCACTTT.

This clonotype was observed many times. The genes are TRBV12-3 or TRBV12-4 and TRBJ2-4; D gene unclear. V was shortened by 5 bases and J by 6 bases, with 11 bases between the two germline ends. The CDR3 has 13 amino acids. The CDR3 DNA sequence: TGTGCCAGCAGTCACTCGGGCCTAAACATTCAGTACTTC. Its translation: CASSHSGLNIQYF.

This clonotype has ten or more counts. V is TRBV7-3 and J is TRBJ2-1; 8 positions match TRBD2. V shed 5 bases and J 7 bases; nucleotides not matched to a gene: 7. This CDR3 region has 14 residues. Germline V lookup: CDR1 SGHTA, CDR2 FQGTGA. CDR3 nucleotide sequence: TGTGCCAGCAGCCACGGCGCTAGCGGGAATGAGCAGTTCTTC. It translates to CASSHGASGNEQFF.

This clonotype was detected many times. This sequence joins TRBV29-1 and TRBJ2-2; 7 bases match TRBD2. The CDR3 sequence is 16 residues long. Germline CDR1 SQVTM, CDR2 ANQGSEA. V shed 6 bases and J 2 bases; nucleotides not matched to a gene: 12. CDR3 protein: CSVVLFGGSNTGELFF. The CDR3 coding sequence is TGCAGCGTCGTTTTGTTCGGCGGGAGTAACACCGGGGAGCTGTTTTTT.

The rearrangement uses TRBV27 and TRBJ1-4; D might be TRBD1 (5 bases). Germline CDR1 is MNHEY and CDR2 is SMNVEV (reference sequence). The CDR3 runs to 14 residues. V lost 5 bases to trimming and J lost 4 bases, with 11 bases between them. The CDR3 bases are TGTGCCAGCAGTCGGGGACGGTATAATGAAAAACTGTTTTTT. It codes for CASSRGRYNEKLFF.

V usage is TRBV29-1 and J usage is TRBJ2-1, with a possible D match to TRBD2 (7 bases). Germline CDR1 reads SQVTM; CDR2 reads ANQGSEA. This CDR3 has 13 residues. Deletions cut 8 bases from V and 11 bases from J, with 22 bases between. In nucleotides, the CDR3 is TGCAGCCCGGAGGGGGTTACTAGCGACCAGCAGTTCTTC. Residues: CSPEGVTSDQQFF.

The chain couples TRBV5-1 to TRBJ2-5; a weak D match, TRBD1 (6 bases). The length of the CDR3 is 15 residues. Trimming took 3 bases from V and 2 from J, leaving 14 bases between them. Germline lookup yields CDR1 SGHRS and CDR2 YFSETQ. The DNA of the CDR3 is TGCGCCAGCAGCTCCACCGGACAGAAACAAGAGACCCAGTACTTC. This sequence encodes CASSSTGQKQETQYF.